These 7 T cell receptor beta chains came from one sample sequenced in a study of shared clonotypes between healthy human individuals. Using immunoSEQ multiplex PCR, the repertoire was profiled, and TCRdb retains in-frame clones only, with some absent. The sample consists of 1.5 million to 2.5 million clones, approximately 94% of them appearing once. Naivety among CD8 cells was defined by CD45RO negativity and positive CCR7 selection, thereby excluding terminally differentiated effector memory CD45RA+ cells. Sequenced: naive CD8+ T cells sorted from blood. Receptors were obtained from a man younger than 35 in good health.

The chain is built from TRBV5-3 and TRBJ2-7; no firm D call. TRBV5-3 is reported as an ORF; its role is uncertain. Trimming left V 0 bases short and J 2 bases short, with 15 bases between. The length of the CDR3 is 16 residues. In DNA, the CDR3 is TGTGCCAGAAGCTTGGAGCTGGCCACCCGAACCTACGAGCAGTACTTC. This codes for CARSLELATRTYEQYF.

As to this clone: Other DNA sequences in the sample encode the same CDR3. This CDR3 reads CASSPNSYNEQFF. CDR3 sequence (DNA): TGTGCCAGCAGCCCTAACTCCTACAATGAGCAGTTCTTC. The rearrangement joins TRBV11-2 to TRBJ2-1; D gene unclear. The V end lost 5 bases, the J end lost 0 bases, and 5 bases lay between the germline ends. From germline, CDR1 is SGHAT and CDR2 FQNNGV. The CDR3 runs 13 residues.

The chain carries TRBV4-1 and TRBJ2-3; perhaps TRBD2 as D (5 bases). Germline CDR1 MGHRA, CDR2 YSYEKL. V was clipped by 2 bases and J by 3 bases, with 12 bases between them. The CDR3 covers 15 residues. As DNA, the CDR3 is TGCGCCAGCAGCCAATCCCGGGGTTTGACAGATACGCAGTATTTT. Its translation is CASSQSRGLTDTQYF.

Points on this clone: The same CDR3 can be traced to other DNA sequences in this sample. V usage is TRBV30 and J usage is TRBJ2-2, with D unresolved. There are 12 residues in the CDR3. Looked up from germline, CDR1 is GTSNPN and CDR2 is SVGIG (reference sequence). Deletions cut 0 bases from V and 9 bases from J, with 8 bases between. The DNA for the CDR3 is TGTGCCTGGAGTGTACTGGGGAGGGAGCTGTTTTTT. Protein: CAWSVLGRELFF.

This clone was found once. The chain couples TRBV19 to TRBJ2-1; D perhaps matches TRBD1 (6 bases). This CDR3 has 17 amino acids. Germline assignment: CDR1 LNHDA and CDR2 SQIVND (reference sequence). V lost 0 bases, J lost 4 bases, and 16 bases lay in between. DNA for the CDR3: TGTGCCAGTAGTATAGATCTGGAACAGGGTGGGTACAATGAGCAGTTCTTC. Its protein product is CASSIDLEQGGYNEQFF.

The gene calls are TRBV28 and TRBJ1-5; TRBD1 matches at 11 bases. The CDR3 contains 13 residues. Looked up from germline, CDR1 is MDHEN and CDR2 is SYDVKM. V shed 9 bases and J 7 bases; nucleotides not matched to a gene: 5. The CDR3 sequence: CASGTGGGQPQHF. In DNA form, the CDR3 reads TGTGCCAGTGGGACAGGGGGAGGACAGCCCCAGCATTTT.

In DNA, the CDR3 is TGTGCCAGCAGTTTCGTAGGGAATGAAAAACTGTTTTTT. Residues: CASSFVGNEKLFF. The chain is built from TRBV27 and TRBJ1-4; D call uncertain. Per the germline V gene, CDR1 is MNHEY and CDR2 is SMNVEV (reference sequence). Trimming stripped 3 bases from V and 5 bases from J, with 7 bases between. This CDR3 region has 13 residues.